This paragraph reports one TCR beta chain. No cognate antigen has been identified for it. No qualities accompany the bases; no much larger clone lies one base away. The cohort comprised around 690 healthy bone marrow donors. At the time of sampling, all cohort members were nominally healthy, though unrecorded immune exposures were likely present. The donor tested CMV seropositive and was one of the 289 seropositive cohort members. Each donor provided a peripheral blood sample, and peripheral blood mononuclear cells were used for TCR beta sequencing. Genomic DNA was extracted from the blood cell samples with the Qiagen DNeasy Blood Extraction Kit. Library generation was performed with the immunoSEQ multiplex PCR assay. For the multiplex PCR, a mixture combining 60 forward primers for TCR Vbeta segments and 13 reverse primers for TCR Jbeta segments was used. The CDR3 region of rearranged TCR beta genes was amplified from genomic DNA with a multiplex PCR assay. The Illumina HiSeq System was used to sequence the amplified TCR beta libraries as 87-base-pair reads. In the authors' own workflow: Across the roughly 600 repertoires, a later analysis counted tens of millions of unique TCR beta chains, roughly 11 million of which were shared by at least two donors. A nearest-neighbor algorithm error-corrected the raw reads and collapsed the reads into unique sequences, merging closely related sequences to remove PCR and sequencing errors. V, D and J gene segments were assigned by aligning CDR3 sequences to IMGT reference sequences. For a sequence to be retained, a match of at least six nucleotides was required to both a V gene segment and a J gene segment. Rearrangements were classified as productive when the CDR3 lacked stop codons and remained in frame with V and J, and all other rearrangements were classified as non-productive. CDR3 was defined by IMGT convention, running from the second conserved V-encoded cysteine to the conserved J-encoded phenylalanine. The earlier analysis of roughly 590 of the donors excluded any sequence lacking an unambiguous match to a single V gene segment. In an earlier analysis of several hundred of the donors, V segments were called functional above 56.7% productive rearrangements and were called segregating when the between-donor standard deviation exceeded 5%. To diagnose cytomegalovirus status from the catalog of TCR beta chain sequences, a statistical classification framework was built. A later analysis assigned V and J genes by comparing TCR nucleotide sequences with IMGT/GENE-DB human TR gene sequences. Using the TCRdist pipeline, a later analysis assigned CDR3 sequences along with most-parsimonious VDJ recombination scenarios. In a later analysis, each TCR beta chain was defined by its CDR3 amino acid sequence together with its V-gene family, and reads without a unique V-gene family were excluded. A later analysis removed nearly 600 highly shared, low-generation-probability nucleotide sequences to deal with suspected cross-contamination and a sequencing artifact. A later analysis calculated a clonal expansion index for each public chain from normalized within-repertoire ranks of inferred template counts. In a later analysis, generation probabilities were computed with a VDJ recombination model fitted to out-of-frame rearrangements, and the resulting probabilities were checked against IGoR. In a later analysis, hypergeometric tests were used to score TCR-TCR, TCR-HLA and TCR-CMV co-occurrence, with a repertoire-size bias correction applied to TCR pairs. A later analysis estimated false discovery rates by permuting HLA or CMV assignments 20 times. In a later analysis, co-occurring TCRs were grouped using DBSCAN, and TCRdist sequence similarity was added for clustering within HLA-allele-positive subsets. Co-occurrence clustering excluded repertoires with fewer than 30,000 or more than 120,000 public chains, plus five with anomalous nucleotide sharing. Not all clones reach the TCRdb copy of this immuneACCESS table, which keeps in-frame sequences only. Checked studies attribute under half of the gap to unresolved V genes and leave the rest unexplained. From that table come the V and J calls and clone size; the DNA was used to work out D and trimming. In all, the sample holds about 97,000 clones, and around three quarters of those were seen once. The ten largest clones represent 2.5% to 3.5% of the sample.

The CDR3 covers 11 residues, taking in both the cysteine and the phenylalanine. Only the CDR3 DNA is retained, 33 bases long and in frame from the first base. Trimming removed 2 bases from V and 8 bases from J, leaving 6 bases between the germline ends. From the germline V gene (reference sequence), CDR1 is GTSNPN and CDR2 is SVGIG. The sample originates from a study of cytomegalovirus exposure and HLA in healthy donors (TCRdb year 2017). Background for the entire study: According to an earlier analysis of a few hundred of the donors, 150 million to 200 million T cells yielded 90 million to 130 million unique TCR beta sequences and less than 300 Gb of sequence data. Roughly 300 gigabases of sequencing data and approximately 85 million unique TCR sequences were included in an early release covering about 600 HLA-typed donors. The genetic ancestry cluster associated with self-reported Caucasian donors included about four fifths of the 300 to 400 genotyped donors. The study was designed to test whether signatures of past pathogen exposure could be identified by cataloging public T cell receptors. The study used immunosequencing to profile the T cell repertoires of more than 650 subjects and linked those repertoires to cytomegalovirus serostatus. A separate validation cohort of over a hundred different subjects was used in addition to the roughly 670-subject first cohort. To predict cytomegalovirus infection status, the study combined high-throughput TCR immunosequencing, statistical association of individual TCRs with disease status, and machine learning. To study patterns of TCR occurrence, a later analysis re-analyzed previously published TCR beta repertoires from more than 550 donors and added high-resolution HLA genotyping. Rather than using new phenotypic data, the later analysis identified candidate immune exposures from TCR beta sequences and from how often those sequences occurred across donors. In an earlier analysis of roughly 580 of the donors, high-throughput TCR beta sequencing was used to judge whether each TCR beta V gene segment behaved as functional or pseudogenic. Alongside the repertoire data, information on donor age, sex, ethnicity and CMV serostatus was compiled. A later genetic analysis used genome-wide SNP genotypes for about 55% of the 666 donors, treating that subset as a discovery cohort. Every discovery cohort repertoire had been produced on one sequencing platform. Both class I and class II loci were covered by HLA typing, at four-digit resolution. Typing coverage differed by locus: A, B, C, DRB1 and DQB1 were typed in roughly 620-630 donors, DQA1 in 500 to 550, DPA1 in approximately 600, and DPB1 in just under 490. Roughly 5 DR-DQ haplotypes were handled as single units for association and clustering, since linkage in the cohort was strong. Across around 400 genotyped donors of the cohort, an average of about 250,000 unique TCR beta nucleotide sequences per donor were sequenced, and around 20% of those sequences were non-productive. General conclusions and limits of the study: Compared with equally common non-associated chains, HLA-associated TCR beta chains in a later analysis were more clonally expanded and had lower generation probabilities. The presence/absence analyses assumed that sequencing depth was roughly uniform across donors, and that assumption may not be true. A few of the identified cytomegalovirus-associated TCR beta chains were confirmed in vitro to be specific for cytomegalovirus antigens. The authors suggested that the approach could potentially be extended to other disease states and immunological phenotypes. The only immune exposure information available for the cohort was CMV serostatus. According to a later genetic analysis, donors in an Asian-associated ancestry cluster had fewer N-insertions in productive TCRs than the roughly 660-donor mean. Because counts were too low, approximately 18 rarely observed V segments, including chromosome 9 orphons, were excluded from the earlier analysis of roughly 580 of the donors. While some public TCRs were present in many individuals, most TCR sequences turned up only very rarely across donors. A further reported finding was that TCR beta sequences accurately predicted the HLA-A and HLA-B alleles for most subjects in the first cohort. A total of about 180 TCR beta chains were listed by the study as associated with cytomegalovirus. Because HLA typing was unavailable for some donors at each locus, only the typed subset was used in association tests. The sequencing pipeline was judged likely to have produced a cluster of highly shared sequence variants as a technical artifact. A later analysis associated 16,951 TCR beta sequences with specific HLA alleles at a false discovery rate of 0.05. V-gene and J-gene trimming of TCR beta chains was associated with a missense DCLRE1C variant in a later genetic analysis, and the association was replicated in an independent cohort. The cohort was sequenced for TCR beta chains only, and without alpha or paired-chain data the features that could be detected were limited. Some IMGT-functional V segments, including TRBV6-2 and TRBV6-3, could not be told apart with the 87-base-pair reads, so those segments were excluded. According to a later analysis, TCR association rates differed among HLA loci, with DRB1 alleles showing the most associated TCRs and HLA-C alleles showing the fewest. Assigning TCR associations to individual alleles was difficult when HLA alleles, especially DR and DQ, strongly co-occurred. The classifier was reported to diagnose cytomegalovirus status with high specificity and sensitivity in both the original and validation cohorts. Broadly in line with IMGT annotations, most TCR beta V segments showed up in productive rearrangements about 87% or about 30% of the time in an earlier analysis of about 500 of the donors. According to a later analysis, parvovirus B19, influenza, CMV and Epstein-Barr virus appeared linked to several top co-occurrence clusters. A later analysis found that most CMV-associated TCR beta chains appeared HLA-restricted, with HLA associations seemingly driven largely by CMV exposure. Linkage disequilibrium might explain the correlated functional status among segregating V segments, but an unknown experimental factor could not be excluded.

Sequencing input: PBMCs. The chain links TRBV30 with TRBJ1-4; no confident D gene assignment can be made. The TCR was taken from a male donor in good health and CMV-seropositive. Read as DNA, the sequence is TGTGCCTGGAGTATTCAGGAAAAACTGTTTTTT. It specifies CAWSIQEKLFF.